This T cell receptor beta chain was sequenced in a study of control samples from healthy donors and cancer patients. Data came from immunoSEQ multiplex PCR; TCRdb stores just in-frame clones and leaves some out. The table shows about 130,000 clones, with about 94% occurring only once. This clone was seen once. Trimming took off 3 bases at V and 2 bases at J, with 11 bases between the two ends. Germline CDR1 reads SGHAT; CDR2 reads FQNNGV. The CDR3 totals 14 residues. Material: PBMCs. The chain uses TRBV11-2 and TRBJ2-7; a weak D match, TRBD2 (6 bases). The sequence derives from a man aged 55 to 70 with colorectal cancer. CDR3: CASSLDSGPYEQYF. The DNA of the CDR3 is TGTGCCAGCAGCTTGGATAGCGGTCCCTACGAGCAGTACTTC.